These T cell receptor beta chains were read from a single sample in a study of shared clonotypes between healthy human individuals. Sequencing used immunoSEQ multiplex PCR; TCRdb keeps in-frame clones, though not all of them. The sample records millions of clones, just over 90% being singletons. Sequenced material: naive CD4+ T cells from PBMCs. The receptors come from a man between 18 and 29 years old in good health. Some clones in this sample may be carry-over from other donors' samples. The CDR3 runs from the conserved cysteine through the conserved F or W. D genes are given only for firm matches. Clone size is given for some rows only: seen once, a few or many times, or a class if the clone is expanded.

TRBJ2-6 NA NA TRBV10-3 TGTGCCATCGGTAGGGACTCTGGGGCCAACGTCCTGACTTTC CAIGRDSGANVLTF
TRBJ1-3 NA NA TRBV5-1 TGCGCCAGCAGCTTGGCCCCAGGGGCTGGAAACACCATATATTTT CASSLAPGAGNTIYF
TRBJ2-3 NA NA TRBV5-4 TGTGCCAGCAGCTATACCACAGATACGCAGTATTTT CASSYTTDTQYF
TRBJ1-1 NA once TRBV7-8 TGTGCCAGCAGCATAACAGGGTTCACTGAAGCTTTCTTT CASSITGFTEAFF
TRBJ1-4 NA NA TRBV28 TGTGGGGTGCGAGACAGGATAGCAACTAATGAAAAACTGTTTTTT CGVRDRIATNEKLFF
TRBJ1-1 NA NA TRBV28 TGTGCCAGCAGTCCACCGGACGGGACTGAAGCTTTCTTT CASSPPDGTEAFF
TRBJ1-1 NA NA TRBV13 TGTGCCAGCAGCTCGACAGACGGGAACACTGAAGCTTTCTTT CASSSTDGNTEAFF
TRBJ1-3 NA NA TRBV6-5 TGTGCCAGCAGTTACGGGGCGAACTCTGGAAACACCATATATTTT CASSYGANSGNTIYF
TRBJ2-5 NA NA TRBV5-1 TGCGCCAGCAGGGTTGGAGGGGGGCAAGAGACCCAGTACTTC CASRVGGGQETQYF
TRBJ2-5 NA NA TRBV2 TGTGCCAGCACCCGGGGGCTAGGGGGTGAAGAGACCCAGTACTTC CASTRGLGGEETQYF
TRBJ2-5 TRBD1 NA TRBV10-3 TGTGCCATCAGTGACCACAGGGGGGTTCCAGAGACCCAGTACTTC CAISDHRGVPETQYF
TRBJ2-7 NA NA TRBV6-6 TGTGCCAGCTTTAACGCAGGGGGGACCGACGAGCAGTACTTC CASFNAGGTDEQYF
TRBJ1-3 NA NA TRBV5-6 TGTGCCAGCAGCTTAGGACGGGGAAGCTCTGGAAACACCATATATTTT CASSLGRGSSGNTIYF
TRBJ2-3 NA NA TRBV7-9 TGTGCCAGCAGCCCAGGTACGATGGGGGCACTTATGGATACGCAGTATTTT CASSPGTMGALMDTQYF
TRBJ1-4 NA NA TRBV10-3 TGTGCCATCAGTGAGTCCAGAGGGGGAGGGGAAAAACTGTTTTTT CAISESRGGGEKLFF
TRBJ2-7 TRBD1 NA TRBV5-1 TGCGCCAGCAGCCTCAGGACAGGGGAATACGAGCAGTACTTC CASSLRTGEYEQYF
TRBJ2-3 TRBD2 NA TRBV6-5 TGTGCCAGCAGCTTGAGCGGGGCCGTCACAGATACGCAGTATTTT CASSLSGAVTDTQYF
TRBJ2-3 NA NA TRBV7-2 TGTGCCAGCAGCCCCCTCGATTTGGATACGCAGTATTTT CASSPLDLDTQYF
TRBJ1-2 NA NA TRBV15 TGTGCCACCAGCAGGAGACGGGGGGCGCAGGTCTATGGCTACACCTTC CATSRRRGAQVYGYTF
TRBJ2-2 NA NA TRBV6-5 TGTGCCAGCAGGTTAACAACGAACACCGGGGAGCTGTTTTTT CASRLTTNTGELFF
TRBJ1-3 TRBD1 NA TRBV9 TGTGCCAGCAGCGTAACACAGGGGGGACCTGGAAACACCATATATTTT CASSVTQGGPGNTIYF
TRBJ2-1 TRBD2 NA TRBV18 TGTGCCAGCTCACTCGGACTAGCGGCTTACTACAATGAGCAGTTCTTC CASSLGLAAYYNEQFF
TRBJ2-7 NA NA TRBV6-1 TGTGCCAGCAGTGAAGGGACAGACCCCGCGAAGTACGAGCAGTACTTC CASSEGTDPAKYEQYF
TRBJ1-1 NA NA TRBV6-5 TGTGCCAGCGTTGGTCGCACTGAAGCTTTCTTT CASVGRTEAFF
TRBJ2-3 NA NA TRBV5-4 TGTGCCAGCCGCCGGTGGCATGGAGATACGCAGTATTTT CASRRWHGDTQYF
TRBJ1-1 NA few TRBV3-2 TGTGCCAGCAGCCGAAAAGCTTTCTTT CASSRKAFF
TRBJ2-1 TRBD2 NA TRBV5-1 TGCGCCAGCAGCGCCGGGACTAGCGGGAGGGATGAGCAGTTCTTC CASSAGTSGRDEQFF
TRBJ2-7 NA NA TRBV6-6 TGTGCCAGCAAGCCTGGCGGCTCCTACGAGCAGTACTTC CASKPGGSYEQYF
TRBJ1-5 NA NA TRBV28 TGTGCCAGCAGTAACCCCCGGGGGTCCCCGGGGCAGCCCCAGCATTTT CASSNPRGSPGQPQHF
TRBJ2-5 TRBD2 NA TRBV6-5 TGTGCCAGCAGGGCGGGAGGCGCTGGCGAGACCCAGTACTTC CASRAGGAGETQYF
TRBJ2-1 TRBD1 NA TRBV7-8 TGTGCCAGCAGCCCAAAGGACAGGATAAACAATGAGCAGTTCTTC CASSPKDRINNEQFF
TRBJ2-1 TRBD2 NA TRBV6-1 TGTGCCAGCTCCGAAGGACTAGCGGGAGTGTATGAGCAGTTCTTC CASSEGLAGVYEQFF
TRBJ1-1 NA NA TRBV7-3 TGTGCCAGCAGCTTAGGACCTTCCTCGTCTGAAGCTTTCTTT CASSLGPSSSEAFF
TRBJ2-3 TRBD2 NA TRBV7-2 TGTGCCAGCAGCTTAGCGGGGCGGGAGGGTACAGATACGCAGTATTTT CASSLAGREGTDTQYF
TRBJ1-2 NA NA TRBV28 TGTGCCAGCAGTTTGGGCGGGAGGGAAAATGGCTACACCTTC CASSLGGRENGYTF
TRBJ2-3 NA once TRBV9 TGTGCCAGCAGCGTAGCTGGCTATACAAGCACAGATACGCAGTATTTT CASSVAGYTSTDTQYF